The clone carrying this T cell receptor beta chain was counted at least ten times. Its antigen is still unknown. These data come from a study of T cell repertoires in cytomegalovirus infection. Study-level background: Signatures in public TCR beta sequences pointed to both CMV infection and matching HLA type. Notes on the study in general: Carriers of CMV and the relevant HLA type were discriminated by public TCR beta frequency. The ex vivo response was dominated by HLA-C-restricted CMV-specific TCR beta clonotypes.

A single record per CDR3 protein comes from TCRdb applying MiXCR to the reads. Altogether some 920,000 distinct CDR3 sequences are present, 31% being singletons, with the ten largest covering 11% to 15%. CDR1 is MNHNS, CDR2 SASEGT, per germline. The trim removed 2 bases at V and 5 bases at J, leaving 13 bases unmatched. CDR3 length: 18 amino acids. Material: cultured CD8+ T cells from PBMCs, obtained from culture after CMV antigen stimulation. The sequence derives from a human donor in good health (CMV status not recorded). Some clones in this sample may be carry-over from other donors' samples. V is TRBV6-1 and J is TRBJ2-1; 9 nucleotides line up with TRBD2. The chain's CDR3 is CASSETPLGGLANNEQFF. CDR3 bases: TGTGCCAGCAGTGAAACGCCCCTCGGCGGACTAGCGAACAATGAGCAGTTCTTC.